Shown below are 31 T cell receptor beta chains from a single sample sequenced in a study of blood T cells in healthy people across ages (dated by TCRdb to about 2015). The library was prepared using 5' RACE. These reads were obtained on an Illumina HiSeq 2500. The second PCR ran for about 6 to 12 cycles and used a J-beta primer mix along with a sample-barcoded 5' primer. Through fastp at Q25 and MiXCR, TCRdb rebuilt clones from the public reads, retaining in-frame beta chains. Entries that share a CDR3 protein sequence are merged under the most common genes and DNA. A total of hundreds of thousands of distinct CDR3 sequences appear in this sample, 49% of them only once. Together, the top ten hold under 35% of the sample. Sample: blood. The receptor source for this set is a woman between 55 and 75 years old in good health.

For the CDR3, the DNA is TGTGCCAGCAGTTTACGCCCCGGGACAGGGTGGTCTGGGGCCAACGTCCTGACTTTC. This gives the protein CASSLRPGTGWSGANVLTF. J is TRBJ2-6 and V is TRBV28; 9 bases line up with TRBD1. This CDR3 is built from 19 residues. The V gene end was trimmed by 2 bases and the J gene end by 1 base; junction bases not matched to a gene: 9. From germline, CDR1 is MDHEN and CDR2 SYDVKM.

The chain joins TRBV28 to TRBJ2-1; TRBD1 agrees at 9 bases. The CDR3 spans 15 residues. Losses at the gene ends were 4 bases for V and 1 base for J; bases not matched to a gene: 2. From germline, CDR1 is MDHEN and CDR2 SYDVKM. The CDR3 DNA follows: TGTGCCAGCAGTTACAGGGGGCGATCCTACAATGAGCAGTTCTTC. It translates to CASSYRGRSYNEQFF.

A single count supports this clonotype. V and J are TRBV6-6 and TRBJ2-4, with D perhaps matching TRBD1 (6 bases). Trimming pared 0 bases from V and 15 bases from J, leaving 18 bases between. The CDR3 length is 14 residues. CDR1 is MNHNY and CDR2 is SVGAGI in the germline V gene (reference sequence). CDR3 nucleotide sequence: TGTGCCAGCAGTTACTCGGTGCAGGGGTCGGTTGGGTACTTC. It yields the protein CASSYSVQGSVGYF.

V gene TRBV20-1 combines with J gene TRBJ2-5, with D maybe TRBD2 (5 bases). Trimming stripped 1 base from V and 0 bases from J, with 9 bases between. The CDR3 is 14 residues long. Germline CDR1 is DFQATT and CDR2 is SNEGSKA (reference sequence). The CDR3 nucleotides read TGCAGTGCTAGAGGGGGAGTGTACCAAGAGACCCAGTACTTC. Protein sequence: CSARGGVYQETQYF.

This chain joins TRBV25-1 and TRBJ2-7; D is perhaps TRBD1 or TRBD2 (5 bases each). The V and J ends lost 10 bases and 4 bases respectively, with 20 bases between them. The CDR3 has 14 amino acids. CDR1 MGHDK and CDR2 SYGVNS come from the germline V gene. The CDR3: CATGPLGLEYEQYF. CDR3 coding DNA: TGTGCCACGGGGCCTTTGGGGCTCGAGTACGAGCAGTACTTC.

V usage is TRBV20-1 and J usage is TRBJ2-1; TRBD2 matches 9 bases. The closer fit of TRBJ2-7 to the DNA end suggests the J call may be wrong. CDR1 and CDR2 (germline): DFQATT, SNEGSKA (reference sequence). This CDR3 spans 14 amino acids. The CDR3 region is CSARGASGDNEQYF. CDR3 coding DNA: TGCAGTGCTAGGGGCGCTAGCGGGGACAATGAGCAGTACTTC.

J is TRBJ2-1 and V is TRBV15; D unclear. Between the trimmed V and J ends, which lost 2 bases and 5 bases, there was a span of 10 bases. In germline, CDR1 is LNHNV, CDR2 YYDKDF (reference sequence). There are 14 residues in the CDR3. Written as DNA, the CDR3 is TGTGCCACCAGCAGACAATACAGCAACAATGAGCAGTTCTTC. Translation: CATSRQYSNNEQFF.

The chain employs TRBV20-1 and TRBJ2-3, with 13 bases aligning to TRBD2. CDR3 length equals 16 residues. CDR1 is DFQATT, CDR2 SNEGSKA, per germline (reference sequence). Germline trimming cut 1 base from V and 4 bases from J; bases unmatched to any gene: 5. The CDR3 region is CSARGKLAGGSDTQYF. DNA of the CDR3: TGCAGTGCTAGAGGGAAACTAGCGGGAGGGTCAGATACGCAGTATTTT.

This chain connects TRBV29-1 to TRBJ1-2; tentatively, D is TRBD1 (5 bases). Trimming removed 7 bases from V and 5 bases from J, with 14 bases in between. From germline, CDR1 is SQVTM and CDR2 ANQGSEA. This CDR3 comprises 12 residues. The CDR3 sequence: CSEQDGRYGYTF. The CDR3 DNA reads TGCAGCGAACAGGACGGACGGTATGGCTACACCTTC.

This chain joins TRBV24-1 and TRBJ1-2; the match to TRBD1 covers 10 bases. The germline V gene encodes CDR1 KGHDR and CDR2 SFDVKD. Trimming removed 7 bases from V and 6 bases from J; junction bases left unmatched: 7. This CDR3 is built from 14 residues. The CDR3 nucleotides are TGTGCCACCAGCCGGGGACAGGGGTCGGATGGCTACACCTTC. This sequence encodes CATSRGQGSDGYTF.

This chain uses TRBV7-2 with TRBJ2-5; no clear D. Near its end, the DNA agrees better with TRBJ2-7, so the J call may be wrong. The germline V gene has CDR1 SGHTA and CDR2 FQGNSA. The CDR3 consists of 14 residues. The CDR3 DNA follows: TGTGCCAGCAGCTTAACCTCCTCCTTCTACGAGCAGTACTTC. This codes for CASSLTSSFYEQYF.

The chain recombines TRBV28 with TRBJ1-4; D uncertain. The CDR3 has 19 amino acids. Germline lookup yields CDR1 MDHEN and CDR2 SYDVKM. V lost 0 bases to trimming and J lost 8 bases, with 25 bases between them. The DNA for the CDR3 is TGTGCCAGCAGTTTATGGGGAAAGGGAGAGTACAGTGGGCTCGAAAAACTGTTTTTT. Translated: CASSLWGKGEYSGLEKLFF.

The chain has TRBV29-1 and TRBJ2-1, with D tentatively TRBD1 (5 bases). Gene TRBJ2-7 matches the end of the DNA better, so the J call may be wrong. This CDR3 is 13 amino acids long. Germline CDR1 SQVTM, CDR2 ANQGSEA. CDR3 region: CSVGRQGNNEQYF. The DNA of the CDR3 is TGCAGCGTCGGTCGGCAGGGAAACAATGAGCAGTACTTC.

The table lists this clonotype with a few counts. The chain employs TRBV7-2 and TRBJ2-3, with 10 nucleotides matching TRBD2. V shed 3 bases, J shed 3 bases, and the junction held 6 bases outside the gene matches. Per the germline V gene, CDR1 is SGHTA and CDR2 is FQGNSA. The CDR3 spans 16 residues. For the CDR3, the DNA is TGTGCCAGCAGCTTTAGAGCTAGCGGGAGTACAGATACGCAGTATTTT. This encodes CASSFRASGSTDTQYF.

The V call is TRBV27, the J call TRBJ1-1, with D maybe TRBD1 (5 bases). There are 14 residues in the CDR3. CDR1 and CDR2 from the germline V gene are MNHEY and SMNVEV (reference sequence). V was shortened by 3 bases and J by 6 bases, with 14 bases between the two germline ends. The CDR3 reads CASSLVQGSAEAFF. CDR3 sequence (DNA): TGTGCCAGCAGTTTGGTCCAGGGTAGCGCTGAAGCTTTCTTT.

The chain has TRBV30 and TRBJ2-4; 7 bases are shared with TRBD2. With 2 bases clipped from V and 0 bases from J, the junction kept 4 bases outside the gene matches. This CDR3 comprises 15 residues. CDR1 and CDR2 (germline): GTSNPN, SVGIG (reference sequence). The CDR3 DNA sequence: TGTGCCTGGAGTTCCTCTAGCGGAGCCAAAAACATTCAGTACTTC. Its translation: CAWSSSSGAKNIQYF. Combining the CDR3 with reference TRBV30 and TRBJ2-4 gives the whole variable domain SQTIHQWPATLVQPVGSPLSLECTVEGTSNPNLYWYRQAAGRGLQLLFYSVGIGQISSEVPQNLSASRPQDRQFILSSKKLLLSDSGFYLCAWSSSSGAKNIQYFGAGTRLSVL.

The V call is TRBV20-1, the J call TRBJ2-7, with D uncertain. Trimming pared 4 bases from V and 7 bases from J, leaving 14 bases between. Germline V gene data show CDR1 as DFQATT and CDR2 as SNEGSKA (reference sequence). CDR3 length equals 12 residues. Here the CDR3 DNA reads TGCAGTGCTATCCCCATTTACAATGAGCAGTACTTC. Translated: CSAIPIYNEQYF.

This clonotype was seen only a few times. The chain links TRBV7-7 to TRBJ2-3; a weak D match, TRBD2 (6 bases). V gave up 5 bases and J gave up 5 bases, with 17 bases separating them. The germline gives CDR1 SSHAT, CDR2 FNYEAQ (reference sequence). CDR3 length: 15 amino acids. The CDR3 DNA follows: TGTGCCAGCAGCCCCACTAGCCTGGTCGGAGATACGCAGTATTTT. Protein sequence: CASSPTSLVGDTQYF.

The genes are TRBV29-1 and TRBJ2-1, with unresolved D. Deletions cut 3 bases from V and 6 bases from J, with 12 bases between. The CDR3 sequence is 13 residues long. Germline values: CDR1 SQVTM, CDR2 ANQGSEA. The CDR3 sequence: CSVDPGPRNEQFF. CDR3 bases: TGCAGCGTTGATCCTGGGCCACGCAATGAGCAGTTCTTC.

The V and J genes are TRBV7-8 and TRBJ2-7; TRBD2 matches at 8 bases. Germline CDR1 SGHVS, CDR2 FQNEAQ. The CDR3 length is 14 residues. Trimming removed 8 bases from V and 3 bases from J; junction bases left unmatched: 9. The CDR3 sequence is CASRPGTRSYEQYF. The CDR3 DNA reads TGTGCCAGCCGGCCTGGGACTAGAAGCTACGAGCAGTACTTC.

The chain recombines TRBV30 with TRBJ1-5, with 9 bases aligning to TRBD1. The CDR3 contains 13 residues. The junction had 4 bases not matched to a gene; V was cut back by 5 bases and J by 5 bases. Germline V CDR1 and CDR2: GTSNPN, SVGIG (reference sequence). In DNA form, the CDR3 reads TGTGCCTGGGCGGACAGGGGTGATCAGCCCCAGCATTTT. Its protein product is CAWADRGDQPQHF.

The CDR3 protein is CASSSLAGDCNEQFF. The CDR3 DNA is TGTGCCAGCAGCTCCCTAGCGGGAGATTGCAATGAGCAGTTCTTC. The V call is TRBV7-3, the J call TRBJ2-1; TRBD2 matches 10 bases. V lost 4 bases to trimming and J lost 6 bases; unmatched junction nucleotides: 6. This CDR3 spans 15 amino acids. The germline gives CDR1 SGHTA, CDR2 FQGTGA. Variable domain in full (rest from reference TRBV7-3 and TRBJ2-1): GAGVSQTPSNKVTEKGKYVELRCDPISGHTALYWYRQSLGQGPEFLIYFQGTGAADDSGLPNDRFFAVRPEGSVSTLKIQRTERGDSAVYLCASSSLAGDCNEQFFGPGTRLTVL.

The chain uses TRBV10-3 and TRBJ2-7; 13 positions agree with TRBD2. The ends lost 8 bases at V and 7 bases at J; junction bases unmatched: 11. Germline loops: CDR1 ENHRY, CDR2 SYGVKD. The CDR3 consists of 15 residues. This CDR3 is CAIARTSGSMDEQYF. In DNA, the CDR3 is TGTGCCATCGCCCGGACTAGCGGGAGCATGGATGAGCAGTACTTC.

Regarding this clonotype: This sequence may be a read error, since a much larger clone differs from it by one base. V gene TRBV5-1 combines with J gene TRBJ2-1; perhaps TRBD1 as D (5 bases). The CDR3 length is 15 residues. Germline V gives CDR1 SGHRS, CDR2 YFSETQ. The CDR3 sequence: CASSESPGSDKEQFF. The CDR3 coding sequence is TGCGCCAGCAGCGAGAGCCCTGGGTCGGACAAGGAGCAGTTCTTC.

In this sample, this clonotype turned up a few times. The chain has TRBV29-1 and TRBJ2-1; 9 bases map to TRBD1. V was clipped by 7 bases and J by 7 bases; unmatched bases: 5. The length of the CDR3 is 12 residues. Germline CDR1 SQVTM, CDR2 ANQGSEA. The CDR3 loop is CSATTGGNEQFF. CDR3 sequence (DNA): TGCAGCGCAACGACAGGGGGGAATGAGCAGTTCTTC.

The chain combines TRBV30 with TRBJ2-6, with D possibly TRBD2 on 6 matching bases. In germline, CDR1 is GTSNPN, CDR2 SVGIG (reference sequence). CDR3 length: 16 residues. The germline V and J ends were trimmed by 2 bases and 4 bases, with 15 bases remaining between them. Here the CDR3 DNA reads TGTGCCTGGAGTCCCCTCGGAGGGATGGGGGCCAACGTCCTGACTTTC. Residues: CAWSPLGGMGANVLTF. Full variable domain (rest looked up from reference TRBV30 and TRBJ2-6): SQTIHQWPATLVQPVGSPLSLECTVEGTSNPNLYWYRQAAGRGLQLLFYSVGIGQISSEVPQNLSASRPQDRQFILSSKKLLLSDSGFYLCAWSPLGGMGANVLTFGAGSRLTVL.

This clonotype was counted a few times. This rearrangement joins TRBV7-2 to TRBJ1-1; D gene ambiguous. This CDR3 contains 13 residues. The germline V and J ends were trimmed by 7 bases and 5 bases, with 14 bases remaining between them. Germline values: CDR1 SGHTA, CDR2 FQGNSA. The DNA for the CDR3 is TGTGCCAGCACCGGCGAGGTGCGGACTGAAGCTTTCTTT. Its protein product is CASTGEVRTEAFF.

The chain uses TRBV29-1 and TRBJ2-5; 7 bases map to TRBD1. The trim removed 7 bases at V and 5 bases at J, leaving 4 bases unmatched. Germline V gives CDR1 SQVTM, CDR2 ANQGSEA. CDR3 length: 11 amino acids. DNA of the CDR3: TGCAGCGCCGACAGGGTTGAGACCCAGTACTTC. Residues: CSADRVETQYF.

V is TRBV5-1 and J is TRBJ2-5, with D unclear. Germline V gene sequence: CDR1 SGHRS, CDR2 YFSETQ. Deletions cut 4 bases from V and 5 bases from J, with 15 bases between. The CDR3 is 14 residues long. CDR3 sequence (DNA): TGCGCCAGCAGCCAGGACGTTTACAAGGAGACCCAGTACTTC. Translated, it gives CASSQDVYKETQYF. Full variable domain (missing parts from reference TRBV5-1 and TRBJ2-5): KAGVTQTPRYLIKTRGQQVTLSCSPISGHRSVSWYQQTPGQGLQFLFEYFSETQRNKGNFPGRFSGRQFSNSRSEMNVSTLELGDSALYLCASSQDVYKETQYFGPGTRLLVL.

A few counts support this clonotype. The chain combines TRBV5-1 with TRBJ2-5; D tentatively fits TRBD1 or TRBD2 (5 bases each). The V gene's germline CDR1 is SGHRS and CDR2 YFSETQ. The CDR3 extends over 15 amino acids. Trimming stripped 0 bases from V and 3 bases from J, with 12 bases between. The CDR3 here is CASSLVSGREETQYF. For the CDR3, the DNA is TGCGCCAGCAGCTTGGTATCGGGGCGGGAAGAGACCCAGTACTTC.

The rearrangement joins TRBV9 to TRBJ2-1, with 11 bases that match TRBD2. V shed 1 base and J 7 bases; nucleotides not matched to a gene: 4. Germline CDR1 reads SGDLS; CDR2 reads YYNGEE. This CDR3 comprises 15 residues. The CDR3 here is CASSVLAGGWNEQFF. CDR3 sequence (DNA): TGTGCCAGCAGCGTACTAGCGGGAGGATGGAATGAGCAGTTCTTC. Looking up the rest from reference TRBV9 and TRBJ2-1 gives the full variable domain: DSGVTQTPKHLITATGQRVTLRCSPRSGDLSVYWYQQSLDQGLQFLIQYYNGEERAKGNILERFSAQQFPDLHSELNLSSLELGDSALYFCASSVLAGGWNEQFFGPGTRLTVL.